The rows below give T cell receptor beta chains drawn from one sample of a study of beta chain features in type 1 diabetes. The repertoire was sequenced with immunoSEQ multiplex PCR; TCRdb's copy has only in-frame clones and lacks some. The sample carries 300,000 to 450,000 clones, 8.5% to 10% recorded once. The sequenced sample consisted of central memory CD4+ T cells from blood. These receptors were collected from a young man with type 1 diabetes. The CDR3 runs from the conserved cysteine through the conserved F or W.

J | V | CDR3
TRBJ2-1 | TRBV5-4 | CASSPMRGRAYNEQFF
TRBJ2-2 | TRBV27 | CASTTSLGVGELFF
TRBJ1-1 | TRBV5-1 | CASSSGQVTEAFF
TRBJ1-1 | TRBV11-2 | CASSLFEVDEAFF
TRBJ2-7 | TRBV7-9 | CASSPMVAGLIEQYF
TRBJ2-6 | TRBV5-6 | CASSLGQGVGANVLTF
TRBJ2-7 | TRBV5-4 | CASSRAGGVYEQYF
TRBJ2-1 | TRBV7-2 | CASSLTRESYNEQFF
TRBJ2-7 | TRBV28 | CASSSSGQGSHEQYF
TRBJ2-1 | TRBV5-1 | CASSLEPGPYNEQFF
TRBJ2-3 | TRBV30 | CAWSGQGSRTDTQYF
TRBJ1-2 | TRBV6-5 | CASSLSGQVPGYTF
TRBJ1-1 | TRBV27 | CASSLYRRGNTIATEAFF
TRBJ2-7 | TRBV4-1 | CASSQDSTSQQYF
TRBJ1-4 | TRBV20-1 | CSASRGEKLFF
TRBJ2-1 | TRBV5-1 | CASLRQGQSSYNEQFF
TRBJ2-1 | TRBV4-3 | CASSQTSLEQFF
TRBJ1-1 | TRBV28 | CASSYPRDGTEAFF
TRBJ2-5 | TRBV29-1 | CSVGQGEETQYF
TRBJ2-1 | TRBV7-2 | CASSLAVSSYNEQFF